These T cell receptor beta chains were read from a single sample in a study of OX40 agonist ivuxolimab in advanced cancers. The protocol was immunoSEQ multiplex PCR, while the TCRdb copy is restricted to in-frame clones and leaves out a portion. The profile shows 40,000 or so clones, about four fifths of them singletons. The specimen was CD4+ or CD8+ T cells sorted from blood, collected in a trial of the OX40 agonist ivuxolimab. The receptors were gathered from an adult with an advanced solid tumor such as melanoma, head and neck, liver or kidney cancer. Both conserved end residues are part of each CDR3. The D gene is left open where the match is weak. Not every row has a clone size; where given, it reads once, few, many or a size class.

CDR3,DNA,D,V,J,size,length
CASSQDTYNEQFF,TGTGCCAGCAGCCAAGATACCTACAATGAGCAGTTCTTC,-,TRBV4-2,TRBJ2-1,-,13
CASSATSGGVHEQFF,TGTGCCAGCAGCGCGACTAGCGGGGGAGTCCATGAGCAGTTCTTC,TRBD2,TRBV6-4,TRBJ2-1,few,15
CASSSVLLAGEQFF,TGTGCCAGCAGCTCCGTCTTACTAGCTGGTGAGCAGTTCTTC,-,TRBV7-2,TRBJ2-1,-,14
CASSIRQVNQPQHF,TGTGCCAGTAGTATTCGACAGGTCAATCAGCCCCAGCATTTT,-,TRBV19,TRBJ1-5,-,14
CASSLGRGSGGYTF,TGTGCCAGCAGCTTGGGCCGGGGGTCCGGAGGCTACACCTTC,-,TRBV13,TRBJ1-2,-,14
CASSVGLPGELFF,TGTGCCAGCAGCGTAGGTCTACCCGGGGAGCTGTTTTTT,-,TRBV9,TRBJ2-2,-,13
CASSQVQGTWGKDTEAFF,TGTGCCAGCAGTCAAGTACAGGGGACGTGGGGGAAGGACACTGAAGCTTTCTTT,TRBD1,TRBV28,TRBJ1-1,-,18
CASSLEYQETQYF,TGTGCCAGCAGTCTGGAGTACCAAGAGACCCAGTACTTC,-,TRBV28,TRBJ2-5,-,13
CASSLQRNYGYTF,TGTGCCAGCAGCCTACAGCGGAACTATGGCTACACCTTC,-,TRBV7-6,TRBJ1-2,-,13
CASRVGPPARRSPLHF,TGTGCCAGCAGGGTAGGGCCCCCTGCCAGGCGATCACCCCTCCACTTT,-,TRBV28,TRBJ1-6,-,16
CASSFSGGKLFF,TGTGCCAGCAGTTTTTCGGGGGGAAAACTGTTTTTT,-,TRBV28,TRBJ1-4,-,12
CASTTAYNSPLHF,TGTGCCAGTACGACAGCTTATAATTCACCCCTCCACTTT,-,TRBV19,TRBJ1-6,-,13
CASSQDGAGETNTGELFF,TGTGCCAGCAGCCAAGATGGAGCGGGGGAAACGAACACCGGGGAGCTGTTTTTT,TRBD2,TRBV4-2,TRBJ2-2,-,18
CASSDFRGSNTF,TGTGCCAGCAGTGATTTCAGGGGCTCGAACACCTTC,-,TRBV25-1,TRBJ1-2,few,12
CASSVVGLAGEDTQYF,TGTGCCAGCAGCGTAGTGGGACTAGCGGGAGAGGATACGCAGTATTTT,TRBD2,TRBV9,TRBJ2-3,-,16
CATDVAGGPVPQYF,TGTGCCACCGACGTAGCGGGAGGGCCAGTACCGCAGTATTTT,TRBD2,TRBV28,TRBJ2-3,-,14
CASSRDQNNSPLHF,TGTGCCAGCAGCAGAGATCAAAATAATTCACCCCTCCACTTT,-,TRBV9,TRBJ1-6,few,14
CASSQFGQGSYEQYF,TGTGCCAGCAGCCAGTTCGGACAGGGGTCCTACGAGCAGTACTTC,TRBD1,TRBV4-2,TRBJ2-7,-,15
CASSIFLTGSYNEQFF,TGTGCCAGTAGTATCTTTCTCACGGGCTCCTACAATGAGCAGTTCTTC,-,TRBV19,TRBJ2-1,-,16
CASSIAVNTGELFF,TGTGCCAGTAGTATAGCGGTTAACACCGGGGAGCTGTTTTTT,-,TRBV19,TRBJ2-2,-,14
CASSLGGGPTGELFF,TGTGCCAGCAGCTTAGGGGGGGGCCCCACCGGGGAGCTGTTTTTT,-,TRBV11-2,TRBJ2-2,-,15
CASRIVAGGRNEQFF,TGTGCCAGCAGAATAGTAGCGGGAGGTAGGAATGAGCAGTTCTTC,TRBD2,TRBV7-9,TRBJ2-1,-,15
CASSLVGGNQPQHF,TGTGCCAGCAGTTTGGTAGGGGGCAATCAGCCCCAGCATTTT,-,TRBV27,TRBJ1-5,-,14
CASSLGTSAYTDTQYF,TGTGCCAGCAGCTTAGGGACTTCAGCTTACACAGATACGCAGTATTTT,-,TRBV7-6,TRBJ2-3,-,16
CASGDYEQYF,TGTGCCAGCGGAGACTACGAGCAGTACTTC,-,TRBV11-3,TRBJ2-7,-,10
CASSLEFSDTQYF,TGTGCCAGCAGCTTAGAGTTTTCAGATACGCAGTATTTT,-,TRBV7-6,TRBJ2-3,-,13
CASSYSQVWGSPLHF,TGTGCCAGCAGTTACTCACAGGTGTGGGGTTCACCCCTCCACTTT,-,TRBV6-6,TRBJ1-6,-,15
CASSANLYEQYF,TGTGCCAGCAGCGCCAACTTATACGAGCAGTACTTC,-,TRBV9,TRBJ2-7,few,12
CASSSRGLANEQYF,TGTGCCAGCAGTTCCCGGGGACTAGCGAACGAGCAGTACTTC,TRBD2,TRBV28,TRBJ2-7,-,14
CASSEGNSGDRSMKYF,TGTGCCAGCAGTGAAGGGAATTCGGGGGACCGGAGCATGAAGTACTTC,-,TRBV6-1,TRBJ2-5,-,16
CASSRREVSSYEQYF,TGTGCCAGCAGCCGCCGCGAGGTGAGCTCCTACGAGCAGTACTTC,-,TRBV28,TRBJ2-7,-,15
CASSMWTSPNNEQFF,TGTGCCAGTAGTATGTGGACTTCCCCAAACAATGAGCAGTTCTTC,-,TRBV19,TRBJ2-1,-,15
CSAEGSWGYEQYF,TGCAGCGCAGAGGGTAGCTGGGGATACGAGCAGTACTTC,-,TRBV29-1,TRBJ2-7,-,13
CASSYGYAKPQETQYF,TGTGCCAGCAGTTACGGTTACGCGAAACCACAAGAGACCCAGTACTTC,-,TRBV28,TRBJ2-5,few,16
CASSLFGGTGLSQPQHF,TGTGCCAGCAGCTTATTCGGGGGGACAGGGCTGAGCCAGCCCCAGCATTTT,TRBD1,TRBV7-2,TRBJ1-5,-,17
CASRIGQGGQPQHF,TGTGCCAGCAGAATTGGGCAGGGAGGTCAGCCCCAGCATTTT,-,TRBV7-2,TRBJ1-5,-,14
CASSLGTSGSYEQYF,TGTGCCAGCAGCTTGGGTACTAGCGGGAGTTACGAGCAGTACTTC,TRBD2,TRBV5-4,TRBJ2-7,-,15
CASSQERIGYTF,TGTGCCAGCAGCCAAGAAAGAATTGGCTACACCTTC,-,TRBV4-2,TRBJ1-2,-,12
CATSKIGSSGNTIYF,TGTGCCACCTCCAAAATAGGGAGCTCTGGAAACACCATATATTTT,-,TRBV6-5,TRBJ1-3,-,15
CASSLRLAGGRGDEQFF,TGTGCCAGCAGCTTAAGATTAGCGGGAGGACGTGGGGATGAGCAGTTCTTC,TRBD2,TRBV7-2,TRBJ2-1,once,17
CASSLLTDTQYF,TGTGCCAGCAGCCTACTCACAGATACGCAGTATTTT,-,TRBV14,TRBJ2-3,medium-sized,12
CASSPSGGGNEQFF,TGTGCCAGCAGCCCGAGCGGGGGAGGGAATGAGCAGTTCTTC,TRBD2,TRBV4-2,TRBJ2-1,-,14
CASRDPILNEQFF,TGTGCCAGCCGAGATCCTATACTCAATGAGCAGTTCTTC,-,TRBV27,TRBJ2-1,-,13
CATRGTDTDTQYF,TGTGCCACTCGCGGGACAGACACAGATACGCAGTATTTT,-,TRBV6-5,TRBJ2-3,-,13
CASSARGGTVTDTQYF,TGTGCCAGCAGCGCAAGGGGCGGGACAGTCACAGATACGCAGTATTTT,-,TRBV28,TRBJ2-3,-,16
CASSFVSLLEDHEQYF,TGTGCCAGCAGCTTTGTCTCCCTTTTGGAGGATCACGAGCAGTACTTC,-,TRBV5-4,TRBJ2-7,-,16
CASSLSIPEASYEQYF,TGTGCCAGCAGTTTATCGATCCCAGAAGCTTCCTACGAGCAGTACTTC,-,TRBV27,TRBJ2-7,-,16
CASSYSLAEPQYF,TGTGCCAGCAGTTACAGCCTAGCGGAGCCCCAGTACTTC,TRBD2,TRBV6-5,TRBJ2-5,once,13
CASSATPDTQYF,TGTGCCAGCAGTGCGACTCCAGATACGCAGTATTTT,-,TRBV7-8,TRBJ2-3,-,12
CASSLLSGLLNTEAFF,TGTGCCAGCAGCTTACTCTCGGGACTCTTGAACACTGAAGCTTTCTTT,-,TRBV5-4,TRBJ1-1,-,16
CASSLAWGAGETQYF,TGTGCCAGCAGCTTAGCCTGGGGGGCAGGAGAGACCCAGTACTTC,-,TRBV7-6,TRBJ2-5,-,15
CASSYNDAYSDTQYF,TGTGCCAGCAGTTACAATGACGCCTACTCAGATACGCAGTATTTT,-,TRBV6-5,TRBJ2-3,-,15
CASRVDRGGTEAFF,TGTGCCAGCAGGGTCGACAGGGGTGGGACTGAAGCTTTCTTT,TRBD1,TRBV27,TRBJ1-1,-,14
CASSITPGASDGYTF,TGTGCCAGTAGTATAACCCCCGGTGCCTCGGATGGCTACACCTTC,-,TRBV19,TRBJ1-2,few,15
CASRVGTGINYGYTF,TGTGCCAGCAGAGTTGGGACAGGGATTAACTATGGCTACACCTTC,TRBD1,TRBV6-1,TRBJ1-2,few,15
CASSRPSDTQYF,TGTGCCAGCTCGCGTCCATCAGATACGCAGTATTTT,-,TRBV18,TRBJ2-3,-,12
CASRPMTGPREQYF,TGTGCCAGCAGACCGATGACAGGGCCGCGCGAGCAGTACTTC,TRBD1,TRBV27,TRBJ2-7,-,14